These 5 T cell receptor beta chains were all obtained from the same sample, sequenced in a study of CD8+ T cells in alopecia areata. RNA extraction and reverse transcription yielded cDNA as sequencing template. TCRdb keeps only in-frame clones here, not all; method: immunoSEQ multiplex PCR. The sample holds 9,500 to 15,000 clones; about 61% are singletons and the top ten take 10% to 15%. From alopecia areata patients, lesional scalp punch biopsies and peripheral blood were collected. The sequenced sample was skin. These receptors were taken from a human donor with alopecia areata.

This chain uses TRBV29-1 with TRBJ2-5, with TRBD1 matching over 8 bases. The J call may be incorrect, as the DNA end agrees better with TRBJ2-7. The germline V gene encodes CDR1 SQVTM and CDR2 ANQGSEA. This CDR3 is 16 amino acids long. The CDR3 spells CSVEDKWDRSSYEQYF. CDR3 bases: TGCAGCGTTGAAGATAAGTGGGACAGGAGCTCCTACGAGCAGTACTTC.

In its sample, this clone was seen a few times. The CDR3 DNA follows: TGTGCCAGCACCCCGGACGGAGAAAAACTGTTTTTT. Translated: CASTPDGEKLFF. The chain is built from TRBV7-9 and TRBJ1-4; D not resolved. Germline V gives CDR1 SEHNR, CDR2 FQNEAQ (reference sequence). The CDR3 is 12 residues long. The germline V and J ends were trimmed by 7 bases and 8 bases, with 11 bases remaining between them.

This clone was seen a few times. This chain uses TRBV10-3 with TRBJ1-2; D is perhaps TRBD1 (5 bases). V was pared by 4 bases and J by 3 bases, with 9 bases between. Germline lookup yields CDR1 ENHRY and CDR2 SYGVKD. The CDR3 loop spans 13 amino acids. This CDR3 is CAISGQGDYGYTF. The CDR3 bases are TGTGCCATCAGTGGGCAGGGAGACTATGGCTACACCTTC.

This chain joins TRBV27 and TRBJ2-7; D is undetermined. V lost 8 bases, J lost 3 bases, and 5 bases lay in between. Germline V gives CDR1 MNHEY, CDR2 SMNVEV (reference sequence). The CDR3 has 10 residues. The CDR3 loop reads CASPNYEQYF. The DNA for the CDR3 is TGTGCCAGCCCAAACTACGAGCAGTACTTC.

The rearrangement uses TRBV30 and TRBJ1-4; 11 positions agree with TRBD1. CDR1 GTSNPN and CDR2 SVGIG come from the germline V gene (reference sequence). The CDR3 spans 13 residues. Losses at the gene ends were 8 bases for V and 9 bases for J; bases not matched to a gene: 8. The CDR3 coding sequence is TGTGCCGGTCGGACAGGGGGCTCGCAAAAACTGTTTTTT. Amino acids: CAGRTGGSQKLFF.